The 9 T cell receptor beta chains listed next were all sequenced from one sample in a study of T cell repertoires in cytomegalovirus infection. TCRdb used MiXCR to reprocess the reads, holding one entry per CDR3 protein. The table shows around 130,000 distinct CDR3 sequences, with roughly 8.2% occurring only once. The specimen sequenced was PBMCs. Source of these receptors: a human donor in good health (CMV status not recorded). Some clones in this sample may be carry-over from other donors' samples.

The gene calls are TRBV29-1 and TRBJ2-3; D is perhaps TRBD1 (6 bases). From germline, CDR1 is SQVTM and CDR2 ANQGSEA. This CDR3 spans 15 amino acids. Trimming left V 6 bases short and J 2 bases short, with 18 bases between. The CDR3 spells CSVTGTSGPTDTQYF. As DNA, the CDR3 is TGCAGCGTGACGGGGACATCCGGACCCACAGATACGCAGTATTTT.

This clonotype was seen many times. V usage is TRBV12-3 or TRBV12-4 and J usage is TRBJ2-7, with D maybe TRBD1 (6 bases). This CDR3 has 13 residues. The V end was cut by 5 bases, the J end by 3 bases, with 11 bases between. CDR3 in amino acids: CASSLGTFYEQYF. DNA for the CDR3: TGTGCCAGCAGTCTCGGGACATTCTACGAGCAGTACTTC.

In DNA form, the CDR3 reads TGCGCCAGCAGCTCAGAGTGGGGCACAGATACGCAGTATTTT. Amino acids: CASSSEWGTDTQYF. This chain links TRBV5-1 with TRBJ2-3; D unclear. CDR1 is SGHRS, CDR2 YFSETQ, per germline. The V end lost 3 bases, the J end lost 1 base, and 9 bases lay between the germline ends. The CDR3 has 14 residues.

At least ten counts were recorded for this clonotype. The rearrangement joins TRBV7-6 to TRBJ1-3; 10 nucleotides agree with TRBD1. CDR3 length: 15 amino acids. Germline-derived CDR1 and CDR2 are SGHVS and FNYEAQ. V dropped 5 bases and J dropped 2; count of bases not matched to a gene: 3. The DNA for the CDR3 is TGTGCCAGCAGCCGTGGGACAGGGGCTGGAAACACCATATATTTT. It yields the protein CASSRGTGAGNTIYF. The full variable domain, rest sourced from reference TRBV7-6 and TRBJ1-3, is GAGVSQSPRYKVTKRGQDVALRCDPISGHVSLYWYRQALGQGPEFLTYFNYEAQQDKSGLPNDRFSAERPEGSISTLTIQRTEQRDSAMYRCASSRGTGAGNTIYFGEGSWLTVV.

With respect to this clonotype: The junction shows a germline mismatch at one end, possibly a read error. The chain uses TRBV11-3 and TRBJ2-3, with D maybe TRBD2 (7 bases). Germline CDR1 SGHNT, CDR2 YENEEA. There are 16 residues in the CDR3. CDR3 coding DNA: TGTGGCAGCAGCTTGGGGGGGGGCCATATCACAGATACGCAGTATTTT. Translating it yields CGSSLGGGHITDTQYF.

The gene calls are TRBV2 and TRBJ2-3; D call uncertain. With 3 bases removed from V and 6 bases from J, the gap between germline ends came to 4 bases. This CDR3 has 11 residues. From germline, CDR1 is SNHLY and CDR2 FYNNEI. The CDR3 bases are TGTGCCAGCAGTGATTCGGATACGCAGTATTTT. It yields the protein CASSDSDTQYF.

Many counts were recorded for this clonotype. This rearrangement joins TRBV7-9 to TRBJ1-4; D is perhaps TRBD1 (5 bases). Trimming shortened V by 5 bases and J by 7 bases, and 14 bases separated the two germline ends. The CDR3 has 14 residues. Germline V gives CDR1 SEHNR, CDR2 FQNEAQ (reference sequence). In DNA form, the CDR3 reads TGTGCCAGCAGCATAACAGGAGGGAGTGAAAAACTGTTTTTT. Protein product: CASSITGGSEKLFF.

The sample holds many counts of this clonotype. The genes are TRBV2 and TRBJ2-2, with TRBD2 matching over 12 bases. The germline CDR1 and CDR2 sequences are SNHLY and FYNNEI. The CDR3 covers 15 residues. The V and J ends lost 7 bases and 6 bases, in that order; junction bases with no gene match: 6. For the CDR3, the DNA is TGTGCCAGCATCCCGACTAGCGGGGGAGCCGGGGAGCTGTTTTTT. It yields the protein CASIPTSGGAGELFF. Full variable domain (outside the CDR3, taken from reference TRBV2 and TRBJ2-2): EPEVTQTPSHQVTQMGQEVILRCVPISNHLYFYWYRQILGQKVEFLVSFYNNEISEKSEIFDDQFSVERPDGSNFTLKIRSTKLEDSAMYFCASIPTSGGAGELFFGEGSRLTVL.

There are many counts of this clonotype. The chain employs TRBV7-3 and TRBJ2-1, with 9 bases fitting TRBD2. CDR3 length: 18 amino acids. CDR1 SGHTA and CDR2 FQGTGA come from the germline V gene. V lost 1 base and J lost 4; bases outside the gene matches: 11. The CDR3 loop reads CASSLSGSGGTVYNEQFF. The CDR3 nucleotides read TGTGCCAGCAGCTTAAGTGGGAGCGGGGGGACCGTTTACAATGAGCAGTTCTTC.